The 25 T cell receptor beta chains below were found in one sample sequenced in a study of blood T cell repertoires in COVID-19. TCRdb keeps only in-frame clones here, not all; method: immunoSEQ multiplex PCR. The table has roughly 200,000 clones, roughly 85% seen once. Specimen: peripheral blood. These receptors came from a man between 60 and 75 years old with acute or convalescent COVID-19.

The chain combines TRBV5-4 with TRBJ2-1; TRBD2 agrees at 11 bases. V was pared by 4 bases and J by 6 bases, with 12 bases of the junction left unmatched. Germline assignment: CDR1 SGHNT and CDR2 YYREEE (reference sequence). The CDR3 has 17 residues. CDR3 sequence (DNA): TGTGCCAGCAGCCTGATTAGCGGGAGGGCCTCCCGCAATGAGCAGTTCTTC. It translates to CASSLISGRASRNEQFF.

The chain is built from TRBV6-2 or TRBV6-3 and TRBJ2-5, with D tentatively TRBD2 (6 bases). V was clipped by 6 bases and J by 7 bases, with 27 bases between them. This CDR3 region has 17 residues. Germline V gene data show CDR1 as MNHEY and CDR2 as SVGEGT. The CDR3 DNA reads as TGTGCCAGCAGCCCTACGGCTCCAGGACTACTGTGGGGGACCCAGTACTTC. Translating it yields CASSPTAPGLLWGTQYF.

This chain connects TRBV9 to TRBJ2-7, with TRBD2 matching 8 bases. The V gene end was trimmed by 2 bases and the J gene end by 3 bases; junction bases not matched to a gene: 7. This CDR3 has 15 residues. CDR1 is SGDLS, CDR2 YYNGEE, per germline. The CDR3 nucleotides are TGTGCCAGCAGCGTGGGAGGCGGGAGGAGCTACGAGCAGTACTTC. Translation gives CASSVGGGRSYEQYF.

The rearrangement links TRBV6-7 to TRBJ1-5, with 7 nucleotides matching TRBD1. TRBV6-7 is an ORF, with its function uncertain. CDR3 length: 17 amino acids. Trimming cost V 6 bases and J 2 bases; bases outside gene matches: 13. The CDR3 DNA is TGTGCCAGCAGATTAGACAGGGAGACCCGAGGCAATCAGCCCCAGCATTTT. It codes for CASRLDRETRGNQPQHF.

The CDR3 DNA reads TGCAGCGTTCTTACAGGGCCGGGAGGGGACTACAATGAGCAGTTCTTC. Encoded protein: CSVLTGPGGDYNEQFF. This rearrangement joins TRBV29-1 to TRBJ2-1; 8 nucleotides line up with TRBD2. Germline V gene lookup returns CDR1 SQVTM and CDR2 ANQGSEA. The CDR3 covers 16 residues. The V and J ends lost 5 bases and 3 bases, in that order; junction bases with no gene match: 12.

As DNA, the CDR3 is TGTGCCAGCTCACTGGCGGGGGAGGGAAAGCAGCCCCAGCATTTT. Its protein is CASSLAGEGKQPQHF. The V and J genes are TRBV18 and TRBJ1-5; possibly TRBD1 for D (5 bases). This CDR3 spans 15 amino acids. Germline V gene lookup returns CDR1 KGHSH and CDR2 LQKENI. Trimming removed 4 bases from V and 7 bases from J, with 17 bases in between. Looking up the rest from reference TRBV18 and TRBJ1-5 gives the full variable domain: NAGVMQNPRHLVRRRGQEARLRCSPMKGHSHVYWYRQLPEEGLKFMVYLQKENIIDESGMPKERFSAEFPKEGPSILRIQQVVRGDSAAYFCASSLAGEGKQPQHFGDGTRLSIL.

This clone was detected only once. The V call is TRBV18, the J call TRBJ2-7; the D gene is possibly TRBD1 (6 bases). This CDR3 contains 14 residues. Deletions cut 6 bases from V and 3 bases from J, with 15 bases between. CDR1 and CDR2 (germline): KGHSH, LQKENI. DNA for the CDR3: TGTGCCAGCTCTCCCGACAGGCTTAACTACGAGCAGTACTTC. As protein: CASSPDRLNYEQYF.

This rearrangement joins TRBV3-1 (or the pseudogene TRBV3-2) to TRBJ1-4, with 7 bases matching TRBD1. The CDR3 is 15 residues long. From germline, CDR1 is LGHDT and CDR2 YNNKEL (reference sequence). V trimming: 1 base; J trimming: 4 bases; junction bases outside the gene matches: 3. CDR3 amino acids: CASSQGPGGNEKLFF. CDR3 sequence (DNA): TGTGCCAGCAGCCAAGGCCCAGGGGGTAATGAAAAACTGTTTTTT.

The sample holds one count of this clone. The chain carries TRBV7-8 and TRBJ1-5, with D tentatively TRBD1 (6 bases). This CDR3 comprises 21 residues. The germline V gene encodes CDR1 SGHVS and CDR2 FQNEAQ. Between the trimmed V and J ends, which lost 3 bases and 0 bases, there was a span of 27 bases. The CDR3 here is CASSFHRERPGSLYSNQPQHF. In DNA form, the CDR3 reads TGTGCCAGCAGCTTTCACAGGGAAAGACCAGGGTCTCTATATAGCAATCAGCCCCAGCATTTT.

This sequence joins TRBV15 and TRBJ2-1; unclear D gene. The CDR3 consists of 15 residues. Trimming stripped 0 bases from V and 9 bases from J, with 15 bases between. CDR1 is LNHNV, CDR2 YYDKDF, per germline (reference sequence). This chain's CDR3 is CATSRDLGSLVEQFF. The DNA for the CDR3 is TGTGCCACCAGCAGAGATCTGGGCAGTTTGGTTGAGCAGTTCTTC.

This clone was observed a single time. This sequence joins TRBV7-2 and TRBJ1-5; maybe TRBD1 (6 bases). The CDR3 runs 15 residues. V was trimmed by 5 bases and J by 3 bases, leaving 14 bases between them. The germline V gene encodes CDR1 SGHTA and CDR2 FQGNSA. Here the CDR3 DNA reads TGTGCCAGCAGCACGCAAACAGGGCTCAATCAGCCCCAGCATTTT. Protein sequence: CASSTQTGLNQPQHF.

This CDR3 reads CASSYSAGINEKLFF. The CDR3 DNA reads as TGTGCCAGCAGTTACTCGGCAGGGATTAATGAAAAACTGTTTTTT. The genes are TRBV28 and TRBJ1-4; possibly TRBD1 for D (5 bases). Looked up from germline, CDR1 is MDHEN and CDR2 is SYDVKM. V was trimmed by 4 bases and J by 4 bases, leaving 13 bases between them. The CDR3 contains 15 residues.

The gene calls are TRBV5-6 and TRBJ1-5; TRBD1 matches at 8 bases. Germline V gene lookup returns CDR1 SGHDT and CDR2 YYEEEE. The CDR3 has 14 amino acids. J was trimmed by 4 bases and V by 5 bases; bases with no gene match: 5. The CDR3 DNA sequence: TGTGCCAGCAGTTACGGACAGGGTAATCAGCCCCAGCATTTT. Amino acids: CASSYGQGNQPQHF.

The V and J genes are TRBV3-1 (or the pseudogene TRBV3-2) and TRBJ2-2, with D uncertain. V was cut by 4 bases and J by 2 bases, with 20 bases left in between. Germline values: CDR1 LGHDT, CDR2 YNNKEL (reference sequence). The CDR3 has 18 residues. The CDR3, as DNA: TGTGCCAGCAGCCCTTTAAGCCCCCCTTTTCCTAACACCGGGGAGCTGTTTTTT. Residues: CASSPLSPPFPNTGELFF.

This clone was seen only once. The J gene is TRBJ1-5, the V gene TRBV12-3 or TRBV12-4; TRBD1 aligns across 7 bases. Trimming removed 3 bases from V and 4 bases from J; junction bases left unmatched: 0. The CDR3 loop spans 13 amino acids. The CDR3 sequence is CASSLTGNQPQHF. CDR3 sequence (DNA): TGTGCCAGCAGTTTGACAGGGAATCAGCCCCAGCATTTT.

This sequence joins TRBV11-2 and TRBJ2-7; 8 nucleotides align to TRBD2. V was clipped by 3 bases and J by 5 bases; unmatched bases: 15. The CDR3 sequence is 17 residues long. The germline V gene encodes CDR1 SGHAT and CDR2 FQNNGV. The CDR3 region is CASSFNRFVAGHDEQYF. The CDR3 DNA follows: TGTGCCAGCAGCTTTAATAGATTTGTAGCGGGGCATGACGAGCAGTACTTC.

The rearrangement joins TRBV7-2 to TRBJ1-4, with 11 nucleotides matching TRBD1. Germline loops: CDR1 SGHTA, CDR2 FQGNSA. This CDR3 is 19 amino acids long. Unmatched junction bases numbered 10, after V lost 0 bases and J lost 4 bases. The CDR3 region is CASSLATGQGGYYNEKLFF. In DNA, the CDR3 is TGTGCCAGCAGCTTAGCCACGGGACAGGGGGGATACTATAATGAAAAACTGTTTTTT.

This rearrangement joins TRBV7-2 to TRBJ2-3; the D gene is possibly TRBD1 (6 bases). The CDR3 length is 12 residues. V was cut by 5 bases and J by 6 bases, with 9 bases left in between. From germline, CDR1 is SGHTA and CDR2 FQGNSA. The CDR3 spells CASSHTGDTQYF. The CDR3 bases are TGTGCCAGCAGCCACACAGGGGATACGCAGTATTTT. Using reference TRBV7-2 and TRBJ2-3 for the parts outside the CDR3, the full variable domain is GAGVSQSPSNKVTEKGKDVELRCDPISGHTALYWYRQSLGQGLEFLIYFQGNSAPDKSGLPSDRFSAERTGGSVSTLTIQRTQQEDSAVYLCASSHTGDTQYFGPGTRLTVL.

The chain joins TRBV18 to TRBJ2-3; tentatively, D is TRBD2 (6 bases). Germline values: CDR1 KGHSH, CDR2 LQKENI. The germline V and J ends were trimmed by 3 bases and 1 base, with 14 bases remaining between them. The CDR3 runs to 16 residues. CDR3 nucleotides: TGTGCCAGCTCACCTTGGGAAGGGACTGGCACAGATACGCAGTATTTT. The encoded protein is CASSPWEGTGTDTQYF.

The chain recombines TRBV12-3 or TRBV12-4 with TRBJ1-6; D perhaps matches TRBD1 (6 bases). V lost 6 bases and J 10 bases, leaving 13 bases between the germline ends. The CDR3 extends over 13 amino acids. The CDR3 loop is CASRGAGPSPLHF. The CDR3 nucleotides are TGTGCCAGCAGGGGGGCAGGGCCCTCACCCCTCCACTTT.

This clone was picked up one time. This chain uses TRBV7-9 with TRBJ2-7; 9 nucleotides line up with TRBD1. Germline loops: CDR1 SEHNR, CDR2 FQNEAQ (reference sequence). This CDR3 has 15 residues. After removal of 4 bases from V and 0 bases from J, the junction contained 4 bases not matched to a gene. CDR3 protein: CASSSQGAFSYEQYF. The DNA of the CDR3 is TGTGCCAGCAGCTCACAGGGGGCCTTCTCCTACGAGCAGTACTTC. The full variable domain, completed using reference TRBV7-9 and TRBJ2-7, is DTGVSQNPRHKITKRGQNVTFRCDPISEHNRLYWYRQTLGQGPEFLTYFQNEAQLEKSRLLSDRFSAERPKGSFSTLEIQRTEQGDSAMYLCASSSQGAFSYEQYFGPGTRLTVT.

The chain employs TRBV5-6 and TRBJ2-5, with a tentative D call TRBD2 (5 bases). CDR3 length equals 13 residues. Germline V gene data show CDR1 as SGHDT and CDR2 as YYEEEE. V was cut by 4 bases and J by 0 bases, with 7 bases left in between. CDR3 DNA sequence: TGTGCCAGCAGCAGGGAGAACCAAGAGACCCAGTACTTC. Translated, it gives CASSRENQETQYF.

This clone was seen a few times. V and J are TRBV4-3 and TRBJ1-6; possibly TRBD1 for D (6 bases). Germline V gene data show CDR1 as LGHNA and CDR2 as YSLEER. The CDR3 has 15 amino acids. V lost 4 bases to trimming and J lost 7 bases, with 14 bases between them. The CDR3 is CASSPKLGHNSPLHF. Here the CDR3 DNA reads TGCGCCAGCAGCCCAAAGTTGGGACACAATTCACCCCTCCACTTT.

This chain connects TRBV27 to TRBJ2-1; the D gene is possibly TRBD2 (5 bases). V lost 5 bases, J lost 9 bases, and 14 bases lay in between. The length of the CDR3 is 13 residues. Germline loops: CDR1 MNHEY, CDR2 SMNVEV (reference sequence). The CDR3 nucleotides read TGTGCCAGCAGTCCTCCGTGGGAGTCTGAGCAGTTCTTC. Translated, it gives CASSPPWESEQFF.

The chain has TRBV6-1 and TRBJ1-5, with no clear D. The CDR3 extends over 13 amino acids. Trimming pared 5 bases from V and 11 bases from J, leaving 16 bases between. CDR1 is MNHNS, CDR2 SASEGT, per germline. This chain's CDR3 is CASSPLAAEAQHF. DNA of the CDR3: TGTGCCAGCAGTCCCTTGGCCGCCGAGGCCCAGCATTTT.